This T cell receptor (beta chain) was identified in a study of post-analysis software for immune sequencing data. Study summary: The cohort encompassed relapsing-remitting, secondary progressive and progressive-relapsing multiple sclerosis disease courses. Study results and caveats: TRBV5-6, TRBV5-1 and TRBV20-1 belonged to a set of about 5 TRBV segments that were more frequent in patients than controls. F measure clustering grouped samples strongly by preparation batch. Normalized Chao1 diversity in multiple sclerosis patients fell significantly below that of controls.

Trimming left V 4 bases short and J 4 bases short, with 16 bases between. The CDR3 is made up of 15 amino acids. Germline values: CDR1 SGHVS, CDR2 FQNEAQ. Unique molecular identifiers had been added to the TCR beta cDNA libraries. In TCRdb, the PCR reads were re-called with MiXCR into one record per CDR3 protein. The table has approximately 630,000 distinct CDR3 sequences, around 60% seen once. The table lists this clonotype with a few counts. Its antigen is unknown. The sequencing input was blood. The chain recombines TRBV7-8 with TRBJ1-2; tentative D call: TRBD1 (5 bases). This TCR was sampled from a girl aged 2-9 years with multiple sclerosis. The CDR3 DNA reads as TGTGCCAGCAGCTCCCTGACCGGGGCGGGCTATGGCTACACCTTC. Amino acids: CASSSLTGAGYGYTF. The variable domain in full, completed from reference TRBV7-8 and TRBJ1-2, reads GAGVSQSPRYKVAKRGQDVALRCDPISGHVSLFWYQQALGQGPEFLTYFQNEAQLDKSGLPSDRFFAERPEGSVSTLKIQRTQQEDSAVYLCASSSLTGAGYGYTFGSGTRLTVV.